Each of the 17 T cell receptor beta chains below was sequenced from the same sample in a study of T cell changes during pregnancy in multiple sclerosis. Clones were sequenced by immunoSEQ multiplex PCR, and TCRdb holds only the in-frame ones, with some missing. In the table there are more than 15,000 clones, roughly 91% of which are singletons. Here the sequenced sample was CD4+ T cells from peripheral blood mononuclear cells, taken in the first trimester of pregnancy. These receptors were obtained from a female donor in good health, enrolled as a control in a pregnancy study.

V gene TRBV6-1 combines with J gene TRBJ2-7, with 7 bases that match TRBD1. J was trimmed by 4 bases and V by 10 bases; bases with no gene match: 10. The CDR3 consists of 13 residues. In germline, CDR1 is MNHNS, CDR2 SASEGT. CDR3 DNA: TGTGCCACCGGGGACAGAGCGGTTTACGAGCAGTACTTC. Protein: CATGDRAVYEQYF.

The rearrangement joins TRBV9 to TRBJ2-2; TRBD2 might be the D (6 bases). Per the germline V gene, CDR1 is SGDLS and CDR2 is YYNGEE. Between the trimmed V and J ends, which lost 0 bases and 7 bases, there was a span of 13 bases. The CDR3 has 15 amino acids. The CDR3 region is CASSVVGGGGGELFF. The CDR3 DNA reads as TGTGCCAGCAGCGTAGTCGGGGGAGGTGGCGGGGAGCTGTTTTTT.

The chain has TRBV10-3 and TRBJ1-4; unclear D gene. V gave up 4 bases and J gave up 6 bases, with 9 bases separating them. The germline V gene has CDR1 ENHRY and CDR2 SYGVKD. CDR3 length: 13 residues. The CDR3 loop reads CAISAGADEKLFF. The CDR3 nucleotides are TGTGCCATCAGTGCCGGTGCTGATGAAAAACTGTTTTTT.

This chain joins TRBV2 and TRBJ2-3; 7 bases are shared with TRBD2. The CDR3 runs 15 residues. The J segment lost 2 bases and the V segment lost 4 bases, leaving 6 bases of the junction unmatched. Germline lookup yields CDR1 SNHLY and CDR2 FYNNEI. CDR3 protein: CASSVAGVITDTQYF. CDR3 bases: TGTGCCAGCAGTGTTGCGGGGGTGATCACAGATACGCAGTATTTT.

The gene calls are TRBV27 and TRBJ2-1; 10 nucleotides match TRBD2. The CDR3 is made up of 15 amino acids. The germline gives CDR1 MNHEY, CDR2 SMNVEV (reference sequence). V shed 3 bases and J 2 bases; nucleotides not matched to a gene: 1. The CDR3 protein is CASSFLAGAYNEQFF. CDR3 coding DNA: TGTGCCAGCAGTTTCCTAGCGGGGGCCTACAATGAGCAGTTCTTC.

The chain couples TRBV7-6 to TRBJ1-2; TRBD1 matches at 7 bases. Germline V gene sequence: CDR1 SGHVS, CDR2 FNYEAQ. The CDR3 has 16 residues. After removal of 1 base from V and 6 bases from J, the junction contained 11 bases not matched to a gene. As DNA, the CDR3 is TGTGCCAGCAGCTTAGTAGAGGGGGCAGGGAAAAATGGCTACACCTTC. Its protein is CASSLVEGAGKNGYTF.

The chain recombines TRBV19 with TRBJ1-2; maybe TRBD1 (6 bases). Deletions cut 0 bases from V and 5 bases from J, with 16 bases between. Germline lookup yields CDR1 LNHDA and CDR2 SQIVND (reference sequence). CDR3 size: 16 residues. CDR3 region: CASSIDSAGAVYGYTF. The CDR3 nucleotides read TGTGCCAGTAGTATAGATTCGGCAGGGGCGGTATATGGCTACACCTTC.

This clone was seen only a few times. The chain links TRBV10-1 to TRBJ2-5; 14 bases align to TRBD2. The CDR3 totals 19 residues. Germline-derived CDR1 and CDR2 are WNHNN and SYGVQD (reference sequence). The V and J ends lost 0 bases and 5 bases, in that order; junction bases with no gene match: 11. The CDR3 coding sequence is TGCGCCAGCAGTGAGTCAGGGACTAGCGGGAGCGCGGCTAAGGAGACCCAGTACTTC. Translated: CASSESGTSGSAAKETQYF.

The chain carries TRBV5-4 and TRBJ2-7; possibly TRBD2 for D (6 bases). The CDR3 runs to 15 residues. Trimming cost V 4 bases and J 3 bases, with 17 bases left between them. Germline CDR1 SGHNT, CDR2 YYREEE (reference sequence). In DNA, the CDR3 is TGTGCCAGCAGCGGGGGGTCGGGAACCCTCTACGAGCAGTACTTC. Encoded protein: CASSGGSGTLYEQYF.

V gene TRBV29-1 combines with J gene TRBJ2-4; perhaps TRBD2 as D (7 bases). V lost 3 bases and J lost 7, with 13 bases in between. In germline, CDR1 is SQVTM, CDR2 ANQGSEA. The CDR3 is 13 amino acids. The CDR3 sequence is CSVEVGRGNIQYF. CDR3 coding DNA: TGCAGCGTTGAGGTAGGGAGGGGGAACATTCAGTACTTC.

The chain recombines TRBV7-8 with TRBJ1-1; no definite D call. The CDR3 has 13 residues. CDR1 SGHVS and CDR2 FQNEAQ come from the germline V gene. V was trimmed by 1 base and J by 9 bases, leaving 12 bases between them. CDR3 sequence (DNA): TGTGCCAGCAGCTTAGATGGAGGCAGCAAAGCTTTCTTT. As protein: CASSLDGGSKAFF.

V usage is TRBV27 and J usage is TRBJ2-1, with 12 bases aligning to TRBD2. The CDR3 sequence is 18 residues long. J gave up 2 bases and V 4 bases, and 9 bases lay outside the gene matches. Looked up from germline, CDR1 is MNHEY and CDR2 is SMNVEV (reference sequence). The CDR3 here is CASSSGGLAGGPYNEQFF. CDR3 nucleotide sequence: TGTGCCAGCAGTTCGGGGGGACTAGCGGGTGGCCCCTACAATGAGCAGTTCTTC.

Remarks on this clone: Other DNA sequences in this sample translate to the same CDR3. V usage is TRBV7-2 and J usage is TRBJ1-1; the D is unclear. Germline V gene sequence: CDR1 SGHTA, CDR2 FQGNSA. Trimming took off 3 bases at V and 1 base at J, with 6 bases between the two ends. CDR3 length: 13 amino acids. Here the CDR3 DNA reads TGTGCCAGCAGCTTTCAGGAGAACACTGAAGCTTTCTTT. This translates into CASSFQENTEAFF.

The chain carries TRBV6-5 and TRBJ1-3; D uncertain. The germline gives CDR1 MNHEY, CDR2 SVGAGI. The CDR3 is 15 residues long. Between the trimmed V and J ends, which lost 0 bases and 3 bases, there was a span of 9 bases. CDR3 in amino acids: CASSYSSMFGNTIYF. The CDR3 DNA follows: TGTGCCAGCAGTTACTCGAGCATGTTTGGAAACACCATATATTTT.

The chain is built from TRBV6-5 and TRBJ1-1; TRBD1 matches 9 bases. The CDR3 length is 13 residues. From germline, CDR1 is MNHEY and CDR2 SVGAGI. The trim removed 0 bases at V and 10 bases at J, leaving 3 bases unmatched. The CDR3 nucleotides are TGTGCCAGCAGTTACTCTGACAGGGGGAGAGCTTTCTTT. Translation: CASSYSDRGRAFF.

The chain employs TRBV29-1 and TRBJ2-1, with 8 positions matching TRBD1. Germline V gene data show CDR1 as SQVTM and CDR2 as ANQGSEA. V lost 4 bases to trimming and J lost 3 bases; unmatched junction nucleotides: 8. CDR3 length equals 15 residues. The CDR3 region is CSVGAPGQVYNEQFF. In DNA form, the CDR3 reads TGCAGCGTTGGAGCGCCGGGACAGGTCTACAATGAGCAGTTCTTC.

The rearrangement links TRBV30 to TRBJ2-1, with a tentative D call TRBD2 (6 bases). The length of the CDR3 is 16 residues. Germline V gene sequence: CDR1 GTSNPN, CDR2 SVGIG (reference sequence). The ends were cut back, 2 bases at V and 3 bases at J, with 17 bases in the middle. CDR3 amino acids: CAWSRGRDSFYNEQFF. The CDR3, as DNA: TGTGCCTGGAGTCGGGGGAGAGACAGCTTCTACAATGAGCAGTTCTTC.